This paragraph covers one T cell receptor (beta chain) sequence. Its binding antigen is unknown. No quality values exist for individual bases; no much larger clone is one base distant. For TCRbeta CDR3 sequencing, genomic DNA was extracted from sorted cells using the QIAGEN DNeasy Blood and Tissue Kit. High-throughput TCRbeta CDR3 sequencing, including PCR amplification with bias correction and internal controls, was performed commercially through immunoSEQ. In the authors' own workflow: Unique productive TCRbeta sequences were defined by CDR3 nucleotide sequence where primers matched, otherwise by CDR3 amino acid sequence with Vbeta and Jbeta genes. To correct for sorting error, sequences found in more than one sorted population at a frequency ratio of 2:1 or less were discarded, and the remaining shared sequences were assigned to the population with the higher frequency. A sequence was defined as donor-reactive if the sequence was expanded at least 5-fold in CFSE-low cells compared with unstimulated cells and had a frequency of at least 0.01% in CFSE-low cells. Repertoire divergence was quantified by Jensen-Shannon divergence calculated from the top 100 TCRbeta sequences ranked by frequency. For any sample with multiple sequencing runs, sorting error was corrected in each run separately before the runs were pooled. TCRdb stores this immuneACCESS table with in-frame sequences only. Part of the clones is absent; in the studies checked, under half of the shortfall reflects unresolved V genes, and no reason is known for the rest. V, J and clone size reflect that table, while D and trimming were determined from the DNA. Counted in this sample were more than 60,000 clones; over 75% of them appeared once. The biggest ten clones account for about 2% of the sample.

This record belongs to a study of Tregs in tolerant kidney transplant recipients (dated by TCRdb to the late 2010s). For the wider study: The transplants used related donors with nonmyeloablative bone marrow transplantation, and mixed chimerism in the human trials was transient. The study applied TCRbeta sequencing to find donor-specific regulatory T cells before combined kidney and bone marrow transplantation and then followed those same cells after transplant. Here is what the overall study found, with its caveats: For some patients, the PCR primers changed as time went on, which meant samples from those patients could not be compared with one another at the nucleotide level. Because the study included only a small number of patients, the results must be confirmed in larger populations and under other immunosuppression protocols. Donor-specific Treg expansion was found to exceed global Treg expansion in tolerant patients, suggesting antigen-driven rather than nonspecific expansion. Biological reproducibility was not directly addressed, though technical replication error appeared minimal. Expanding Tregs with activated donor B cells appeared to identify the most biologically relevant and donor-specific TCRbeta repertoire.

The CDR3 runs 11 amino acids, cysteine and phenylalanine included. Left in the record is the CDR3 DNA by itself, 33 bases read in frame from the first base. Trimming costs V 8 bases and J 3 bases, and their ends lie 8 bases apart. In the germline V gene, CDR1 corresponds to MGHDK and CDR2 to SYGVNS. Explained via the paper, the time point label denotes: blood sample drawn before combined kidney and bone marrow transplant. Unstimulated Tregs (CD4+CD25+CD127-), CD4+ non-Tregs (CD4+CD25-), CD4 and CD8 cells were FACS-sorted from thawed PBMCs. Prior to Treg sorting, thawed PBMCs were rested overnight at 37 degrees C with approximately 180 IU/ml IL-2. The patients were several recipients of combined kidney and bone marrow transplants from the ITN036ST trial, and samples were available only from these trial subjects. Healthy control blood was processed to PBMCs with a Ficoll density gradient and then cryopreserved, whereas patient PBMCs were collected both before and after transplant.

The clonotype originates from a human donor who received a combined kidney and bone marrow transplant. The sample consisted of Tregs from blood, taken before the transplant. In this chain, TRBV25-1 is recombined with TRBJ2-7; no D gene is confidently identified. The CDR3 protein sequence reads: CASDDLYEQYF. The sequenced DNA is TGTGCCAGCGACGATCTCTACGAGCAGTACTTC.